This TCR beta chain derives from a study of regulatory T cells in long-lasting Graves disease. Notes on this clonotype: Its antigen is undetermined.

The germline CDR1 and CDR2 sequences are DFQATT and SNEGSKA (reference sequence). Germline trimming cut 3 bases from V and 3 bases from J; bases unmatched to any gene: 9. This CDR3 has 16 residues. Noted time point: persistent/refractory GD, antithyroid drugs over 5 years with positive TRAb. Making the TCR library involved RNA that had been extracted from PBMCs. Arm-PCR of CDR3 regions and iRepertoire HTBI primers were the basis on which TCR beta libraries were built. MiXCR, applied by TCRdb to the multiplex PCR reads, yields one record per CDR3 protein. The sample consists of 350,000 to 450,000 distinct CDR3 sequences, about a fifth of them appearing once. Notes on the study in general: Rather than thyroid tissue, only peripheral blood underwent study.

The sequenced sample was peripheral blood mononuclear cells (PBMCs), obtained when the disease was refractory, from a patient treated with antithyroid drugs. This rearrangement joins TRBV20-1 to TRBJ2-7, with 12 bases that match TRBD2. The origin of this receptor is a female donor with Graves disease. CDR3 nucleotide sequence: TGCAGTGCTAGTGTGCCTAGCGGGAGGGCCTTCTACGAGCAGTACTTC. Its protein is CSASVPSGRAFYEQYF.